The T cell receptor (beta chain) under discussion was sequenced for a study of T cells after yellow fever vaccination. CDR1 and CDR2 (germline): SQVTM, ANQGSEA. Between the trimmed V and J ends, which lost 7 bases and 7 bases, there was a span of 7 bases. The CDR3 is made up of 10 amino acids. The table lists this clonotype with many counts. TCRdb used MiXCR to reprocess the 5' RACE reads, holding one entry per CDR3 protein. This table holds roughly 4,400 distinct CDR3 sequences, over 3% found once. The chain couples TRBV29-1 to TRBJ2-2; no reliable D call. The sample in question was PBMCs, either bulk or a sorted T-cell subset (CD4+, CD8+, memory, or dextramer-sorted; not recorded which), obtained 15 days after the yellow fever booster vaccination. The TCR was taken from a man aged 25-45 years who received the YFV17D yellow fever vaccine. This chain's CDR3 is CSAGSGELFF. CDR3 nucleotides: TGCAGCGCAGGAAGCGGGGAGCTGTTTTTT.